Listed below are T cell receptor beta chains from one sample, sequenced in a study of cytomegalovirus exposure and HLA in healthy donors. Here immunoSEQ multiplex PCR was the method, and the copy in TCRdb shows in-frame clones only, minus some. The sample lists about 190,000 clones; roughly 80% were seen once. Input material: PBMCs. These TCRs come from a man aged 35 to 55 in good health and CMV-seropositive. Each CDR3 is given with its conserved first and last residue. The order of the fields is V gene, D gene, J gene, clone size, CDR3 protein, CDR3 DNA. D genes are given only for firm matches. For some rows the clone size is stated as once, few or many, or as a class when expanded; others skip it.

V: TRBV11-2; D: -; J: TRBJ2-1; size: -; CDR3: CASSSYQGNEQFF; DNA: TGTGCCAGCAGCTCCTACCAGGGGAATGAGCAGTTCTTC
V: TRBV6-6; D: -; J: TRBJ2-1; size: -; CDR3: CASGSVGDEQFF; DNA: TGTGCCAGCGGCTCGGTGGGCGATGAGCAGTTCTTC
V: TRBV4-3; D: -; J: TRBJ2-7; size: -; CDR3: CASSHDSETYEQYF; DNA: TGCGCCAGCAGCCACGACAGCGAAACCTACGAGCAGTACTTC
V: TRBV7-2; D: TRBD1; J: TRBJ2-7; size: few; CDR3: CASSRDSSYEQYF; DNA: TGTGCCAGCAGCCGGGACAGTTCCTACGAGCAGTACTTC
V: TRBV2; D: TRBD2; J: TRBJ2-1; size: -; CDR3: CASSGLAGGREQFF; DNA: TGTGCCAGCAGTGGCCTAGCGGGGGGGCGCGAGCAGTTCTTC
V: TRBV2; D: -; J: TRBJ2-3; size: -; CDR3: CASSAAGASTDTQYF; DNA: TGTGCCAGCAGTGCGGCAGGCGCTAGCACAGATACGCAGTATTTT
V: TRBV5-1; D: -; J: TRBJ2-5; size: -; CDR3: CASSLAGRGAASETQYF; DNA: TGCGCCAGCAGCTTGGCCGGCAGGGGGGCTGCCTCGGAGACCCAGTACTTC
V: TRBV6-1; D: TRBD2; J: TRBJ2-1; size: -; CDR3: CASRLTSGGYNEQFF; DNA: TGTGCCAGCAGGTTGACTAGCGGGGGATACAATGAGCAGTTCTTC
V: TRBV19; D: -; J: TRBJ1-5; size: -; CDR3: CASSIEGGGRGNQPQHF; DNA: TGTGCCAGTAGTATAGAAGGGGGGGGGCGAGGAAATCAGCCCCAGCATTTT
V: TRBV5-1; D: TRBD1; J: TRBJ1-1; size: once; CDR3: CASSLGTGVASEAFF; DNA: TGCGCCAGCAGCTTAGGGACAGGGGTGGCCTCTGAAGCTTTCTTT
V: TRBV25-1; D: TRBD1; J: TRBJ2-2; size: -; CDR3: CASSVPGTANTGELFF; DNA: TGTGCCAGCAGTGTTCCTGGGACAGCTAACACCGGGGAGCTGTTTTTT
V: TRBV30; D: -; J: TRBJ1-2; size: -; CDR3: CAWSGGNYGYTF; DNA: TGTGCCTGGAGTGGAGGGAACTATGGCTACACCTTC
V: TRBV6-5; D: TRBD1; J: TRBJ2-7; size: once; CDR3: CASRGTGEREQYF; DNA: TGTGCCAGCCGCGGGACAGGGGAGCGCGAGCAGTACTTC
V: TRBV6-1; D: TRBD1; J: TRBJ1-5; size: -; CDR3: CASSAGTGAQPQHF; DNA: TGTGCCAGCAGTGCAGGGACAGGGGCTCAGCCCCAGCATTTT
V: TRBV13; D: TRBD1; J: TRBJ1-1; size: -; CDR3: CASSFRGPAVETEAFF; DNA: TGTGCCAGCAGCTTCAGGGGGCCAGCGGTGGAGACTGAAGCTTTCTTT
V: TRBV29-1; D: -; J: TRBJ2-5; size: -; CDR3: CSVEGRGQETQYF; DNA: TGCAGCGTTGAGGGTAGGGGTCAAGAGACCCAGTACTTC
V: TRBV4-1; D: TRBD2; J: TRBJ2-3; size: -; CDR3: CASSQESGGATDTQYF; DNA: TGCGCCAGCAGCCAAGAGAGCGGGGGGGCCACAGATACGCAGTATTTT
V: TRBV5-1; D: -; J: TRBJ1-4; size: -; CDR3: CASSDSGNEKLFF; DNA: TGCGCCAGCAGTGACAGTGGGAATGAAAAACTGTTTTTT
V: TRBV6-6; D: TRBD1; J: TRBJ2-7; size: -; CDR3: CASSRPTGAPWGEQYF; DNA: TGTGCCAGCAGTCGACCGACAGGGGCGCCTTGGGGGGAGCAGTACTTC
V: TRBV7-9; D: -; J: TRBJ2-1; size: -; CDR3: CASTSKNYSYNEQFF; DNA: TGTGCCAGCACCTCTAAAAACTACTCCTACAATGAGCAGTTCTTC
V: TRBV5-1; D: -; J: TRBJ1-2; size: -; CDR3: CASSYGINYGYTF; DNA: TGCGCCAGCAGCTACGGGATTAACTATGGCTACACCTTC
V: TRBV6-4; D: -; J: TRBJ1-1; size: -; CDR3: CASSEGGWGTEAFF; DNA: TGTGCCAGCAGTGAAGGGGGTTGGGGCACTGAAGCTTTCTTT
V: TRBV9; D: TRBD1; J: TRBJ2-7; size: -; CDR3: CASSKPGQGDEQYF; DNA: TGTGCCAGCAGCAAACCGGGACAGGGAGACGAGCAGTACTTC
V: TRBV10-1; D: TRBD1; J: TRBJ1-5; size: -; CDR3: CASTPDRGGGQPQHF; DNA: TGCGCCAGCACCCCGGACAGGGGTGGGGGTCAGCCCCAGCATTTT
V: TRBV10-2; D: TRBD2; J: TRBJ2-5; size: -; CDR3: CASNPKGGVETQYF; DNA: TGCGCCAGCAACCCAAAGGGAGGGGTAGAGACCCAGTACTTC